This T cell receptor (beta chain) was identified during a study of blood T cells in healthy people across ages. About the research overall: Capture via template switching afforded approximately one barcoded beta molecule per two T cells.

In germline, CDR1 is MNHEY, CDR2 SVGEGT. The CDR3 extends over 14 amino acids. Between the trimmed V and J ends, which lost 6 bases and 6 bases, there was a span of 14 bases. The authors extracted at least 6 micrograms of total RNA per sample. With a J-beta primer mix and a sample-barcoded 5' primer, a second PCR ran about 7 to 12 cycles. TCRdb used MiXCR to reprocess the 5' RACE reads, holding one entry per CDR3 protein. The sample consists of some 1,000,000 distinct CDR3 sequences, approximately 25% of them appearing once. These data also formed part of another study, on T cells of mothers and their children. As that report states: Reads obtained per mother exceeded 9.5 million TCR beta CDR3 reads, with roughly 3.1 million obtained per child. Related pairs of mothers and children showed slightly higher, non-significant overlap versus unrelated pairs.

The chain joins TRBV6-2 or TRBV6-3 to TRBJ1-4; TRBD1 might be the D (5 bases). This sequence was found in a girl aged 2 to 10 in good health. Sequencing was performed on blood. The CDR3 nucleotides read TGTGCCAGCAGACCCGGGACGTCTTATGAAAAACTGTTTTTT. Amino acids: CASRPGTSYEKLFF.